This T cell receptor beta chain was recovered during a study of identical twins (dated by TCRdb to 2016 to 2017). Some background on the complete study: The study deep-sequenced TCR alpha and beta repertoires from monozygotic twins, unrelated adults of various ages and cord blood to test whether fetal clonotypes persist. To rule out contamination, the twin experiments were replicated at different times with different library preparation protocols. The paper's findings and limits, for the study overall: Abundant cord blood beta clonotypes had fewer insertions, young adult naive repertoires showed a similar but weaker trend, and memory repertoires showed no such trend. Compared with coincidental sharing between unrelated individuals, out-of-frame TCR alpha sequences shared between twins had an excess of sequences with low generation probability. Invariant T cells such as MAIT and iNKT could partly confound zero-insertion analyses, although diverse VJ usage argued against such confounding for most clonotypes. Excess twin sharing in beta out-of-frame sequences was weaker because fewer shared sequences lowered the signal-to-noise ratio. Recombination models systematically underestimated out-of-frame TCR alpha sharing in monozygotic twins but agreed with sharing between unrelated individuals. Conclusions relied on cross-sectional statistical analysis, since the same donors could not be followed over many years.

There are 17 amino acids in the CDR3, from cysteine to phenylalanine inclusive. Kept here is only the CDR3 DNA, which spans 51 bases and is read in frame from base 1. The germline V gene encodes CDR1 DFQATT and CDR2 SNEGSKA (reference sequence). V is reduced by 1 base and J by 0 bases, leaving a spacing of 16 bases between them. All donors were healthy Caucasians. The twin cohort consisted of three pairs of female monozygotic twins, all aged roughly 18 to 29 years. RNA for TCR libraries was isolated from peripheral blood mononuclear cells. Libraries were built with 5' RACE. Sequencing instrument: Illumina HiSeq 2000. A universal primer binding site was introduced by template switching, and a unique molecular identifier was present in the final cDNA, enabling accurate counting of TCR cDNA molecules. First-strand cDNA for TCR alpha and beta chains was synthesized from specific primers in the conserved constant-segment region. Each cDNA library was double barcoded, with a SMART-Mk sample barcode plus Illumina barcodes, to control for contamination. TruSeq adapter sequences along with Illumina sample barcodes were introduced in two successive PCR steps. Sequencing of the TCR alpha and beta cDNA libraries was done on the Illumina HiSeq platform using custom primers. Per the original workflow: Unique molecular identifiers were extracted from raw reads with MiGEC, and CDR3 positions were determined with MiXCR. Recombination models were inferred per individual with the repgenHMM and IGoR tools using an EM algorithm. The tcR package in R was used for shared clonotype analysis, with sharing normalized by the product of cloneset sizes. To study raw recombination without the effects of thymic and clonal selection, out-of-frame nonproductive sequences were analyzed. Using fastp trimming at Q25 and MiXCR clonotype assembly, TCRdb reanalyzed the public sequencing data and kept in-frame beta chains. Each entry merges the rows of one CDR3 protein and shows their most common DNA and genes. The V and J calls, along with clone size, are taken from TCRdb and not from the paper's own processing. For this sample there are roughly 720,000 distinct CDR3 sequences; around a sixth appear just once. The top ten hold roughly 13% of the sample.

With regard to this clonotype: It lacks a known antigen. The sample holds no much larger clone one base away, and base qualities are not on file.

These data also featured in a second study, about T cells expressing NK-cell markers. As the second publication notes: In sorted CD3+CD56+NKG2C+, CD3+CD56+NKG2C- and CD3+CD56-NKG2C+ T-cell subsets from about 8 donors, TCR beta-chain repertoires were profiled. Among the eight sequenced donors, only one was HCMV-seronegative, while the other seven were HCMV-seropositive. In several experiments an anti-gammadeltaTCR antibody was added to restrict sorting to alphabetaTCR-expressing T cells. In over 5 donors, the dominant CD3+CD56+NKG2C+ clonotypes were among the top 10 CD8+ clonotypes and accounted for about 1.0-7.5% of CD8+ T cells. Those dominant clonotypes were again the most abundant among CD3+CD56-NKG2C+ cells in a handful of donors, at about 28.3-60.1%. It remained unclear whether the expanded NKG2C-expressing T cell clones were specific for HCMV antigens. The study sequenced eight donors, all healthy volunteers chosen at random: three men and five women. A commercial ELISA kit detecting HCMV-specific IgG in serum was used to determine HCMV serostatus. For five or six donors, bulk peripheral blood T-cell repertoires were also sequenced from unsorted PBMC. MIGEC was used to demultiplex reads and group the reads by UMI, and MiTCR was used to assemble and quantify clonotypes. To remove erroneous sequences, TCR cDNA sequences were retained only when supported by two or more reads. The tcR package was used for downstream repertoire analysis, and clonotypes were matched between fractions using CDR3 nucleotide sequence together with V segment. Antigen specificity was annotated against VDJdb with VDJmatch, allowing one amino acid substitution in CDR3.

The receptor was isolated from a woman under 30 in good health. The rearranged chain carries TRBV20-1 and TRBJ2-1, with TRBD1 perhaps the D gene, on 5 matching bases. Material: PBMCs. For the CDR3, the sequence is CSARVGQAVGSYNEQFF. At the DNA level, the sequence is TGCAGTGCTAGAGTGGGGCAGGCGGTCGGCTCCTACAATGAGCAGTTCTTC.